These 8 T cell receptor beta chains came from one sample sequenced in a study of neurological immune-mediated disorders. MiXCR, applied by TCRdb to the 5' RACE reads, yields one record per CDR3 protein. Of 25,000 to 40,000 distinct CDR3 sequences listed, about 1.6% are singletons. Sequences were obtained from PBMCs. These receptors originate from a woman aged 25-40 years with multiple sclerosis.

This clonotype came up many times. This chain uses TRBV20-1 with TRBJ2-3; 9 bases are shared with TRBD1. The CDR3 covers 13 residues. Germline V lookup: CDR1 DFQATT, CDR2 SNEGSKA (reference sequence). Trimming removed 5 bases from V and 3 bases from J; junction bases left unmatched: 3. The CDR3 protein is CSAAGQGTDTQYF. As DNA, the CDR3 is TGCAGTGCTGCGGGACAGGGAACAGATACGCAGTATTTT.

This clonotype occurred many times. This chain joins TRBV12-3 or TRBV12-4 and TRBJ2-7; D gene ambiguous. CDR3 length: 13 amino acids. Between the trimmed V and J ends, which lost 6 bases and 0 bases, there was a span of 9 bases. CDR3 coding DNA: TGTGCCAGCAGCCGGGCGAGCTCCTACGAGCAGTACTTC. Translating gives CASSRASSYEQYF.

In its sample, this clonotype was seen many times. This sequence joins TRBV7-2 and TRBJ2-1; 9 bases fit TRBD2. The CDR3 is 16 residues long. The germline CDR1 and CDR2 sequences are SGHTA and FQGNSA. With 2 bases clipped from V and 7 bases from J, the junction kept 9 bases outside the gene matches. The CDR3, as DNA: TGTGCCAGCAGCTTACGCGGGCGGGGGGGCCAAAATGAGCAGTTCTTC. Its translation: CASSLRGRGGQNEQFF.

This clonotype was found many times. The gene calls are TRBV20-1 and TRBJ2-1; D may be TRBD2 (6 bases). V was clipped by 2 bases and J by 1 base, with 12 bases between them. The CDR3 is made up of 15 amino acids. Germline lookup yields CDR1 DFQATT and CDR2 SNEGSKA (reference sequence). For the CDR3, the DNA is TGCAGTGCTAGAATCGGCGGGGTGTCCTACAATGAGCAGTTCTTC. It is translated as CSARIGGVSYNEQFF.

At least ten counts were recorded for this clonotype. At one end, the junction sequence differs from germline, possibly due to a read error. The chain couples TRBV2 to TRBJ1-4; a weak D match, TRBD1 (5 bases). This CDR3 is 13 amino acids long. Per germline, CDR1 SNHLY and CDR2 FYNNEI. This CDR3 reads CASSEITGPEWSF. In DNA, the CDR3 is TGTGCCAGCAGTGAAATAACAGGCCCGGAATGGAGTTTT.

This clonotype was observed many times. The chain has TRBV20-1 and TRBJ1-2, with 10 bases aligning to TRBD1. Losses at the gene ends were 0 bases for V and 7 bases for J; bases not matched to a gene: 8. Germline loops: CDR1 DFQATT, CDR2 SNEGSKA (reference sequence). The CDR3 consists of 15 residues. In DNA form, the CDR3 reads TGCAGTGCTAGAGATCAGAAGACAGGGGGCCTTGGCTACACCTTC. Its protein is CSARDQKTGGLGYTF.

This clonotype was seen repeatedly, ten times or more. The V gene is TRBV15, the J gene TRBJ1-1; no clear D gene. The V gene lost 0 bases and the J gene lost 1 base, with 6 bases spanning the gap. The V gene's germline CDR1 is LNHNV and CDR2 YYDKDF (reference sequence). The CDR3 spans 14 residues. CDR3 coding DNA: TGTGCCACCAGCAGAGACCACAAGAACACTGAAGCTTTCTTT. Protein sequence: CATSRDHKNTEAFF.

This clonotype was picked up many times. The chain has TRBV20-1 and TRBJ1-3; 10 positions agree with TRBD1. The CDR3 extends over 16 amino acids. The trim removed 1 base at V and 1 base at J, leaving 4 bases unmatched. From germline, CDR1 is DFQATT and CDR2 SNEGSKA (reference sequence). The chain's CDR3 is CSARAWDRGSGNTIYF. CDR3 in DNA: TGCAGTGCTAGAGCCTGGGACAGGGGATCTGGAAACACCATATATTTT.